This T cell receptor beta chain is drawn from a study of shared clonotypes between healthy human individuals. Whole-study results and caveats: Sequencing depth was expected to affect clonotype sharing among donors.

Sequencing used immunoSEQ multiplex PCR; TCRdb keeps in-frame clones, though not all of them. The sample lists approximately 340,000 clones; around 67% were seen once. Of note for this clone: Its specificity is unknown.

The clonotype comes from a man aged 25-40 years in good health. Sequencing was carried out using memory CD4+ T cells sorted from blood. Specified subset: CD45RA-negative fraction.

CDR3 sequence: CASSEQLAGGPLYNEQFF. The CDR3 DNA reads as TGTGCCAGCAGTGAACAACTAGCGGGAGGGCCTCTGTACAATGAGCAGTTCTTC. This chain links TRBV25-1 with TRBJ2-1, with 13 positions matching TRBD2. V lost 2 bases to trimming and J lost 4 bases; unmatched junction nucleotides: 8. Germline V gene lookup returns CDR1 MGHDK and CDR2 SYGVNS. This CDR3 contains 18 residues.